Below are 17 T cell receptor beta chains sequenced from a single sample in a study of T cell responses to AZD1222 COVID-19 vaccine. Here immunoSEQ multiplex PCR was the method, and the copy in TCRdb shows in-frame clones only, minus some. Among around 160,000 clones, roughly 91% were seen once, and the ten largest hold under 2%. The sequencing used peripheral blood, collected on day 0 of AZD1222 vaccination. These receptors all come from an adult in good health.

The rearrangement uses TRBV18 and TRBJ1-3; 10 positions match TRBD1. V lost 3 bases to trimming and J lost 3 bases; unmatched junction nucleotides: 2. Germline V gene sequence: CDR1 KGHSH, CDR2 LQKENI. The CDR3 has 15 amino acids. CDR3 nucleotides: TGTGCCAGCTCACCCGGGACAGGGGATGGAAACACCATATATTTT. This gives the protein CASSPGTGDGNTIYF.

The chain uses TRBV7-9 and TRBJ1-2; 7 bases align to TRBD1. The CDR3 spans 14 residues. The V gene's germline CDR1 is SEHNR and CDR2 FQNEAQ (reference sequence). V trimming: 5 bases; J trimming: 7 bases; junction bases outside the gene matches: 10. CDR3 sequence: CASSRWDSSIGYTF. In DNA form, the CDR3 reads TGTGCCAGCAGCAGATGGGACAGCTCGATTGGCTACACCTTC.

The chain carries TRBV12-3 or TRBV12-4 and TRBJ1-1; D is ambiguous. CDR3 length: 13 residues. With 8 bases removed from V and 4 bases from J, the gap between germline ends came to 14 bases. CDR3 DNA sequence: TGTGCCAGCTCCGAGGGTCCCTCCACTGAAGCTTTCTTT. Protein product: CASSEGPSTEAFF.

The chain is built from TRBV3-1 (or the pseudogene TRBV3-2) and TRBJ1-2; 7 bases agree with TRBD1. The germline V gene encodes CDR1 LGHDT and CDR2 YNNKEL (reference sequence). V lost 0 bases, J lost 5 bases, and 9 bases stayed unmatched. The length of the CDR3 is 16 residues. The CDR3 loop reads CASSQDDRDRLYGYTF. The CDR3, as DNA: TGTGCCAGCAGCCAAGATGATAGGGACAGACTTTATGGCTACACCTTC.

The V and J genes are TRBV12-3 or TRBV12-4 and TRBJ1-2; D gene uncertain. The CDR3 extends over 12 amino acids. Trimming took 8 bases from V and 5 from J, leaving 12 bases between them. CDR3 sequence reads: CASRILGYGYTF. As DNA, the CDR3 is TGTGCCAGCCGAATTCTCGGGTATGGCTACACCTTC.

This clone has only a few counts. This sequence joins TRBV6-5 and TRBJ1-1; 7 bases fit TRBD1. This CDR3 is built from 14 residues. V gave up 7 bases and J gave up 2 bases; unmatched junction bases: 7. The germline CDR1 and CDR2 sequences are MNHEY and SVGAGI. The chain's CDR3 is CASIRDSYNTEAFF. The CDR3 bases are TGTGCCAGCATCCGGGACAGTTATAACACTGAAGCTTTCTTT.

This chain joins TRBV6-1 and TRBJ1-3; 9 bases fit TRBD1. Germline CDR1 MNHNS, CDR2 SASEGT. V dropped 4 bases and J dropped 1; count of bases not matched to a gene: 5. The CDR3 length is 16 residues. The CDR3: CASSGGQGVSGNTIYF. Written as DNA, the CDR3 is TGTGCCAGCAGTGGGGGACAGGGAGTATCTGGAAACACCATATATTTT.

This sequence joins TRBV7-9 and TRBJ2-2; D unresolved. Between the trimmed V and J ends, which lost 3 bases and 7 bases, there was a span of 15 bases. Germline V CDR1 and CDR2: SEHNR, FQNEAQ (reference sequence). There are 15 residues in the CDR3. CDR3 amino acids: CASSLHIGAYGELFF. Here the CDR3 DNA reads TGTGCCAGCAGCTTGCACATAGGCGCGTACGGGGAGCTGTTTTTT.

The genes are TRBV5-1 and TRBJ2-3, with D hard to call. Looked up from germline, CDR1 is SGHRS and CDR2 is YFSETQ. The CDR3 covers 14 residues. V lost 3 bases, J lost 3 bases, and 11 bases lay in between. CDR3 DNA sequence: TGCGCCAGCAGCTCCTCGAGTGGGACAGATACGCAGTATTTT. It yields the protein CASSSSSGTDTQYF.

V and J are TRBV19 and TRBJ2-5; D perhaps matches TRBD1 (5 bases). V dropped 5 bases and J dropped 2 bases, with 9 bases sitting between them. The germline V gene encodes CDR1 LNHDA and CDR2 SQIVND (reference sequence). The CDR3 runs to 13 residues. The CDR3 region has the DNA TGTGCCAGTAGTTGGTCAGGGCAAGAGACCCAGTACTTC. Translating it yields CASSWSGQETQYF.

The CDR3 coding sequence is TGTGCCAGCAGCTTGGCCGTCGGGACAGTTCTCTATGGCTACACCTTC. It encodes CASSLAVGTVLYGYTF. The chain recombines TRBV5-6 with TRBJ1-2, with TRBD1 identical over 7 bases. Trimming removed 0 bases from V and 4 bases from J; junction bases left unmatched: 9. Germline V lookup: CDR1 SGHDT, CDR2 YYEEEE. The CDR3 runs to 16 residues.

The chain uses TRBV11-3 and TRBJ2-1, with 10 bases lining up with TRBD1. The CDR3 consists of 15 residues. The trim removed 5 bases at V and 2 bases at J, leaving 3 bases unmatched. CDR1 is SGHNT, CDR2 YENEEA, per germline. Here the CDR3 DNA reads TGTGCCAGCAGCCCCGACAGGGGGCCCTACAATGAGCAGTTCTTC. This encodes CASSPDRGPYNEQFF.

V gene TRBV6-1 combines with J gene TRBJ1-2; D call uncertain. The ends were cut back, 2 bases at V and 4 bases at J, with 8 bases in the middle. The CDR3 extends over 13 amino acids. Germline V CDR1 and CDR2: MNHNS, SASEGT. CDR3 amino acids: CASSESRAYGYTF. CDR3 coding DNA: TGTGCCAGCAGTGAATCGCGGGCCTATGGCTACACCTTC.

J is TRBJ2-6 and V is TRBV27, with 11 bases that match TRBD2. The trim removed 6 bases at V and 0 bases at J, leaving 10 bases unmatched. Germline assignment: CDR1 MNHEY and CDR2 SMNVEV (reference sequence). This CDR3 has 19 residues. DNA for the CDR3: TGTGCCAGCAGCTTCCGGCTAGCGGGAGGTTCCTCTGGGGCCAACGTCCTGACTTTC. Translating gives CASSFRLAGGSSGANVLTF. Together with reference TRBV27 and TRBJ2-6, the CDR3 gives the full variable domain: EAQVTQNPRYLITVTGKKLTVTCSQNMNHEYMSWYRQDPGLGLRQIYYSMNVEVTDKGDVPEGYKVSRKEKRNFPLILESPSPNQTSLYFCASSFRLAGGSSGANVLTFGAGSRLTVL.

The CDR3 DNA follows: TGTGCAAGTCGCCGGGGACTACGTTACAATGAGCAGTTCTTC. It yields the protein CASRRGLRYNEQFF. V is TRBV12-2 and J is TRBJ2-1; the listed D gene, TRBD2, was not tested against the DNA. TRBV12-2 is termed a pseudogene. The CDR3 consists of 14 residues.

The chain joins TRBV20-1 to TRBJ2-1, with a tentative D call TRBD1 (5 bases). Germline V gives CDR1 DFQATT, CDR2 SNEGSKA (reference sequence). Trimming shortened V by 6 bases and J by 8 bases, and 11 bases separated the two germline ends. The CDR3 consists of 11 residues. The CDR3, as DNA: TGCAGTGCAGGGGATAGAGATGAGCAGTTCTTC. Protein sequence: CSAGDRDEQFF.

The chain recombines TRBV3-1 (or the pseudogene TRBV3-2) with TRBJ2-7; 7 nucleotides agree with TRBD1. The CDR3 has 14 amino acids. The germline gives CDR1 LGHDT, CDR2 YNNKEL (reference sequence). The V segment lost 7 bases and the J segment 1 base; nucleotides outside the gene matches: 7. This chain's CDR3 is CASTQDRRSYEQYF. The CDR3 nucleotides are TGTGCCAGCACCCAGGACAGGAGATCCTACGAGCAGTACTTC.